This is a list of T cell receptor beta chains from one sample in a study of blood T cell repertoires in COVID-19. Only in-frame clones appear in the TCRdb table, and some are missing; sequencing was by immunoSEQ multiplex PCR. The table has just under 75,000 clones, roughly 88% seen once. Sequences were obtained from peripheral blood. Receptors were obtained from a man older than 75 with active or convalescent COVID-19. The CDR3 runs from the conserved cysteine through the conserved F or W. D genes are given only for firm matches. The size entry is marked missing in some rows and otherwise reads once, few, many or a size class.

size	D	J	V	DNA	CDR3
.	.	TRBJ1-4	TRBV30	TGTGCCTGGAGTGTCTTGGGACTGGTATCCGGGGAAAAACTGTTTTTT	CAWSVLGLVSGEKLFF
.	TRBD1	TRBJ2-1	TRBV5-4	TGTGCCAGCAGCCCGGACAGGGGCTCCTACAATGAGCAGTTCTTC	CASSPDRGSYNEQFF
.	TRBD2	TRBJ2-1	TRBV7-8	TGTGCCAGCAGCTTAGCCCCTTCTAGCGGGAGATGGAATGAGCAGTTCTTC	CASSLAPSSGRWNEQFF
.	TRBD1	TRBJ1-5	TRBV18	TGTGCCAGCTCCCTCGGCGGACAGGCCAGAAATCAGCCCCAGCATTTT	CASSLGGQARNQPQHF
once	TRBD2	TRBJ2-1	TRBV10-3	TGTGCCATCAGTGTCGGGACTAGCGGGGGGTACTACTACAATGAGCAGTTCTTC	CAISVGTSGGYYYNEQFF
.	TRBD1	TRBJ1-1	TRBV16	TGTGCCAGCAGTGAGGGCAGGGGGATTGAAGCTTTCTTT	CASSEGRGIEAFF
.	TRBD1	TRBJ1-1	TRBV6-5	TGTGCCAGCAGTAAACAGGGGGTAAAGACTGAAGCTTTCTTT	CASSKQGVKTEAFF
.	TRBD1	TRBJ1-2	TRBV28	TGTGCCAGCAGCCCTCCCCAACAGGGGGGCCGGGGCTACACCTTC	CASSPPQQGGRGYTF
.	TRBD1	TRBJ1-6	TRBV3-1/TRBV3-2	TGTGCCAGCAGCTCCCGCCGACAGGGGACGGATTCACCCCTCCACTTT	CASSSRRQGTDSPLHF
.	.	TRBJ2-7	TRBV5-1	TGCGCCAGCAGCTGGGCCCAACAGGGATTTTCCTACGAGCAGTACTTC	CASSWAQQGFSYEQYF
.	.	TRBJ1-5	TRBV6-5	TGTGCCAGCAGTTCCCACCGCGGAGGGTCGGGTCAGCCCCAGCATTTT	CASSSHRGGSGQPQHF
few	.	TRBJ1-2	TRBV6-5	TGTGCCAGCAGTTACAAGCAAGGGGTTGGTGATGGCTACACCTTC	CASSYKQGVGDGYTF
.	TRBD2	TRBJ2-1	TRBV6-5	TGTGCCAGCACCCCCTTAGCGGGGGGGCGACATGAGCAGTTCTTC	CASTPLAGGRHEQFF
once	.	TRBJ1-1	TRBV11-2	TGTGCCAGCAGCTTAGAGTGGGGAGGCACTGAAGCTTTCTTT	CASSLEWGGTEAFF
few	TRBD2	TRBJ2-7	TRBV4-1	TGCGCCAGCAGATCCTATAGCGGGGGGGCCTACGAGCAGTACTTC	CASRSYSGGAYEQYF
few	TRBD2	TRBJ2-3	TRBV4-1	TGCGCCAGCAGCCAAGAACTAGCGGCCAACACAGATACGCAGTATTTT	CASSQELAANTDTQYF
.	TRBD2	TRBJ2-1	TRBV27	TGTGCCAGCAGTCCGAGACTAGCGGGAGGGGGCAATGAGCAGTTCTTC	CASSPRLAGGGNEQFF
.	TRBD1	TRBJ1-3	TRBV5-6	TGTGCCAGCAGCGGAACAGGGGGTTCTGGAAACACCATATATTTT	CASSGTGGSGNTIYF
once	.	TRBJ2-7	TRBV9	TGTGCCAGCAGCCCCCGGCGAGAAGGAGGCGAGCAGTACTTC	CASSPRREGGEQYF
.	TRBD2	TRBJ2-5	TRBV19	TGTGCCAGTAGTATGGGACTAGCTAACCAAGAGACCCAGTACTTC	CASSMGLANQETQYF
few	TRBD1	TRBJ1-4	TRBV28	TGTGCCAGCAGCGCAGGGGGCCGGGATGAAAAACTGTTTTTT	CASSAGGRDEKLFF
.	TRBD1	TRBJ1-1	TRBV4-2	TGTGCCAGCAGCCAAGATTGGGGGACAGGGATCACTGAAGCTTTCTTT	CASSQDWGTGITEAFF
.	.	TRBJ2-3	TRBV19	TGTGCCAGTACCGTCCGGGGAAACGCAGATACGCAGTATTTT	CASTVRGNADTQYF
.	TRBD2	TRBJ2-2	TRBV7-9	TGTGCCAGCAGCCCAGGCCGGGGACTAGCGGGATACACCGGGGAGCTGTTTTTT	CASSPGRGLAGYTGELFF
.	.	TRBJ1-1	TRBV5-4	TGTGCCAGCAGCCTTGGTGGTGGTGGGCAGTTGAACACTGAAGCTTTCTTT	CASSLGGGGQLNTEAFF